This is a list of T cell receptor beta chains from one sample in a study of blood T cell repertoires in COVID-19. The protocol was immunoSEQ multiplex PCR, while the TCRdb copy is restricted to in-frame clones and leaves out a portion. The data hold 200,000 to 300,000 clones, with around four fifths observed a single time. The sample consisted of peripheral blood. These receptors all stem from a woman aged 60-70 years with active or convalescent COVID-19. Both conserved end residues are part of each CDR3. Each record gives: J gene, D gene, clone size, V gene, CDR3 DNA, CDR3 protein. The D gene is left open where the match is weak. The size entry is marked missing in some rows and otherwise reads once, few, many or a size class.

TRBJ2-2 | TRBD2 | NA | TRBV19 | TGTGCCAGTAGCGATAGCGGGAAGCCCGGGGAGCTGTTTTTT | CASSDSGKPGELFF
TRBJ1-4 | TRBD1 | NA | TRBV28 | TGTGCCAGCAGTTTGCTACAGGGGGCAACTAATGAAAAACTGTTTTTT | CASSLLQGATNEKLFF
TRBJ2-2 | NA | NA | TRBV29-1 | TGCAGCGTTCAGGCCCCTACGAACACCGGGGAGCTGTTTTTT | CSVQAPTNTGELFF
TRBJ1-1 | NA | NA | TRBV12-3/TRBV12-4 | TGTGCCAGCACCCTACAGGGAGTGTGGAAAGCTTTCTTT | CASTLQGVWKAFF
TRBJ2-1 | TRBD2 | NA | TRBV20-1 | TGCAGTGCTAGTTTCCGGGGGGGAAACAATGAGCAGTTCTTC | CSASFRGGNNEQFF
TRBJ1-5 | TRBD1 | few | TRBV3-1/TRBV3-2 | TGTGCCAGCAGCACAGGGGATAGCAATCAGCCCCAGCATTTT | CASSTGDSNQPQHF
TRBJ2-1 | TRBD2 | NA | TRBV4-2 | TGTGCCAGCAGCCAGCTTAGCGGGGGGGTGAGGAATGAGCAGTTCTTC | CASSQLSGGVRNEQFF
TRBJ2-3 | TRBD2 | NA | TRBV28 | TGTGCCAGCAGCCTCGGACTAGCGGTGGCTTCTAGCACAGATACGCAGTATTTT | CASSLGLAVASSTDTQYF
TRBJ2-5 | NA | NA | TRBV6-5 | TGTGCCAGCAGTTACTCTCAAAGAGGTCAAGAGACCCAGTACTTC | CASSYSQRGQETQYF
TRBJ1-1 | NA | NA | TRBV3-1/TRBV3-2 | TGTGCCAGCAGCCAAGAGGCCAAGAACACTGAAGCTTTCTTT | CASSQEAKNTEAFF
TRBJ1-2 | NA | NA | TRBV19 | TGTGCCAGTAGTCCTAGGGGGACAGGCTACACCTTC | CASSPRGTGYTF
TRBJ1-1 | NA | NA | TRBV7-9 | TGTGCCAGCAGCCACTACAACACTGAAGCTTTCTTT | CASSHYNTEAFF
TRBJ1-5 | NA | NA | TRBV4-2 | TGTGCCAGCATCCCTCCTCGGTTGCGGGGCAAGGAATCGCAGCCCCAGCATTTT | CASIPPRLRGKESQPQHF
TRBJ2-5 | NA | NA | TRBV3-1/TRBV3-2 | TGTGCCAGCAGCCAACATGGCCGGGGCCAAGAGACCCAGTACTTC | CASSQHGRGQETQYF
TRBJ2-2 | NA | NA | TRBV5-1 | TGCGCCAGCAGATTCGACTCCGGGGAGCTGTTTTTT | CASRFDSGELFF
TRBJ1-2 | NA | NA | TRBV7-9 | TGTGCCAGCAGCTTAGCCGGGACTCATGGAGGCTACACCTTC | CASSLAGTHGGYTF
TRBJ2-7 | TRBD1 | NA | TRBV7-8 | TGTGCCAGCAGCTTCCCTCCGGGACAGTCCTACGAGCAGTACTTC | CASSFPPGQSYEQYF
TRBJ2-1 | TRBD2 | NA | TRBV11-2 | TGTGCCAGCAGCCGTATAGCCGGGACTAGCACCTACAATGAGCAGTTCTTC | CASSRIAGTSTYNEQFF
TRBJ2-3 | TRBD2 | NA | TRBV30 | TGTGCCTGGAGGGGACTAGCGGGTCTGGATACGCAGTATTTT | CAWRGLAGLDTQYF
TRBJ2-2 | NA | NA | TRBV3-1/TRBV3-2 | TGTGCCAGCAGCCAGCGTCAAGCGACCGGGGAGCTGTTTTTT | CASSQRQATGELFF
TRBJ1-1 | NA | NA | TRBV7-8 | TGTGCCAGCAGCTCCCCCGGGTCTGAAGCTTTCTTT | CASSSPGSEAFF
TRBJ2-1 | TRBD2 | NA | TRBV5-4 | TGTGCCAGCAGCCAGCGGGACTTCTACAATGAGCAGTTCTTC | CASSQRDFYNEQFF
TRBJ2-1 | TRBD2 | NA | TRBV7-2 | TGTGCCAGCAGCAACCGACTAGCGGGGGGACATACTGAGCAGTTCTTC | CASSNRLAGGHTEQFF
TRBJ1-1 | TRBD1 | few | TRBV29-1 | TGCAGCGTGTACAGGGGAGTAGGCACTGAAGCTTTCTTT | CSVYRGVGTEAFF
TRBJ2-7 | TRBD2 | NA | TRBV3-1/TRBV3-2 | TGTGCCAGCAGCCTTAGCGGGAGGGCTGACGAGCAGTACTTC | CASSLSGRADEQYF